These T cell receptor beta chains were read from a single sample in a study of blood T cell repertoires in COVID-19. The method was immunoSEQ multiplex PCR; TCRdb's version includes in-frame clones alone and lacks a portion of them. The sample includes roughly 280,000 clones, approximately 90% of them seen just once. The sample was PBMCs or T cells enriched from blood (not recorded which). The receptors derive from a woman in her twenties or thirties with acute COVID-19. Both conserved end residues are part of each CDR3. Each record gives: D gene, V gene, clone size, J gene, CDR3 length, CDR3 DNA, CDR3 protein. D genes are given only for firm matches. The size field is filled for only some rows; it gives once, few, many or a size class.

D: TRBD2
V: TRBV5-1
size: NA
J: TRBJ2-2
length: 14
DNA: TGCGCCAGCAGCACCCGGAGGGAGGGCGGGGAGCTGTTTTTT
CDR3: CASSTRREGGELFF

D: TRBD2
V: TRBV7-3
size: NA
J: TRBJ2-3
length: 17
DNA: TGTGCCAGCAGCTCCACCAGACTAGCGGGGTTCGATTGTACGCAGTATTTT
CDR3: CASSSTRLAGFDCTQYF

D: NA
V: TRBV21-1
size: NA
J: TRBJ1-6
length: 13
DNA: TGTGCCAGCAGCAACAGGGAGGATTCACCCCTCCACTTT
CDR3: CASSNREDSPLHF

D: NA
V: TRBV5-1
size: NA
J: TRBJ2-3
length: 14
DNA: TGCGCCAGCAATAGGCGGGAATTCGCAGATACGCAGTATTTT
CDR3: CASNRREFADTQYF

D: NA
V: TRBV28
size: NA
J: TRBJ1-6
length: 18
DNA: TGTGCCAGCAGTTTCACCAAGTGGGGGCTACAGGGTACCTTCGTCCTCCACTTT
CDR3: CASSFTKWGLQGTFVLHF

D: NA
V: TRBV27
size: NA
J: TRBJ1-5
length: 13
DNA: TGTGCCAGCAGTTTATGGGAGGATCAGCCCCAGCATTTT
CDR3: CASSLWEDQPQHF

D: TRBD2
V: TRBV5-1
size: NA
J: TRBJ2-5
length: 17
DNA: TGCGCCAGCAGCCAACTCTCCGGGACTAGCGCCCAAGAGACCCAGTACTTC
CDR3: CASSQLSGTSAQETQYF

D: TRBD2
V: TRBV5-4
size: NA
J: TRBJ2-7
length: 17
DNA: TGTGCCAGCAGCCCCGGGACTAGCGGGAGTCGGTCCTACGAGCAGTACTTC
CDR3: CASSPGTSGSRSYEQYF

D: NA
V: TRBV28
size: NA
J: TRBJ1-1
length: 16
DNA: TGTGCCAGCAGTTTGGACCCCGGGACTCTCGGAACTGAAGCTTTCTTT
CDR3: CASSLDPGTLGTEAFF

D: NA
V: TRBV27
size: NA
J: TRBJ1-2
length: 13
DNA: TGTGCCAGCAGTTTCCTCAGGGGATACGGCTACACCTTC
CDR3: CASSFLRGYGYTF

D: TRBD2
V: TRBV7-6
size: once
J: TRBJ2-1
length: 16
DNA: TGTGCCAGCAGCCCATATAGCGGGAGCTCCTACAATGAGCAGTTCTTC
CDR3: CASSPYSGSSYNEQFF

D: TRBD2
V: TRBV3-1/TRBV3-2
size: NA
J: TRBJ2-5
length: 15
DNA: TGTGCCAGCAGCCATCAACCTACTAGCGGGGAGACCCAGTACTTC
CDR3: CASSHQPTSGETQYF

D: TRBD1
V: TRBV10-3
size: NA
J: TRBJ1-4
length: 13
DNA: TGTGCCGTACGTCCCGGGACAGGGTCTCATCTTAATTTT
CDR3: CAVRPGTGSHLNF

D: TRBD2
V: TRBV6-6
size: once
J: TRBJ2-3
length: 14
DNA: TGTGCCAGCAGCCCCGTGGGAGGGCCGGATACGCAGTATTTT
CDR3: CASSPVGGPDTQYF

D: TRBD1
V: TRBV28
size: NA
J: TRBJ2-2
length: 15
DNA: TGTGCCAGCACCCAGCCGGGACAGGGTCCCGGGGAGCTGTTTTTT
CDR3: CASTQPGQGPGELFF

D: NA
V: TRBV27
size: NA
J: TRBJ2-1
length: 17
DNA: TGTGCCAGCAGTTTATCAGATTCGGGAGACGCCTACAATGAGCAGTTCTTC
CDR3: CASSLSDSGDAYNEQFF

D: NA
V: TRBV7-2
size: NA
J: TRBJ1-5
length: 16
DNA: TGTGCCAGCAGCTTAACCCAGGGACTTAGCAATCAGCCCCAGCATTTT
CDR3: CASSLTQGLSNQPQHF

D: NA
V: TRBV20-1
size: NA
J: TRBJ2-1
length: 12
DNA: TGCAGTGCTAGTTTAGCGGTCAATGAGCAGTTCTTC
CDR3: CSASLAVNEQFF

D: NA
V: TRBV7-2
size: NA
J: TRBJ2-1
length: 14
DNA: TGTGCCAGCAGCCCTCTTCAGTTAGCAAATGAGCAGTTCTTC
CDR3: CASSPLQLANEQFF

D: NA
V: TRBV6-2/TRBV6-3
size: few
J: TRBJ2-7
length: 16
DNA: TGTGCCAGCAGTTCCCCCATTGGCGGGGAAACCTACGAGCAGTACTTC
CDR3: CASSSPIGGETYEQYF

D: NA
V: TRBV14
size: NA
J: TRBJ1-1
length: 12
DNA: TGTGCCAGCAGCCAAGTCAGGGGTGAAGCTTTCTTT
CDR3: CASSQVRGEAFF

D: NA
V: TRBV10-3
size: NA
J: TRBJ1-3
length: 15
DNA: TGTGCCATCAGTGACGGACAATTCTCTGGAAACACCATATATTTT
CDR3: CAISDGQFSGNTIYF

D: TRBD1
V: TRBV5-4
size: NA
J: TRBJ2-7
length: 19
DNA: TGTGCCAGCAGCAAAACTATAGCGGCTGTCGGACAGGGGTCTTACGAGCAGTACTTC
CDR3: CASSKTIAAVGQGSYEQYF

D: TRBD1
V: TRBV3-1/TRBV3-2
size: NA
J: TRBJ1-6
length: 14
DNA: TGTGCCAGCAGCTCCGGACAGGGGAATTCACCCCTCCACTTT
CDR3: CASSSGQGNSPLHF

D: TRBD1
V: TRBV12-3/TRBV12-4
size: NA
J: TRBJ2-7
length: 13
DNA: TGTGCCAGCAGTACCGGACAGGGGGGCGAGCAGTACTTC
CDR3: CASSTGQGGEQYF

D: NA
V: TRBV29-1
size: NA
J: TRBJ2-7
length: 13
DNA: TGCAGCGTTCCCGGGACTCAGTCCTACGAGCAGTACTTC
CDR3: CSVPGTQSYEQYF

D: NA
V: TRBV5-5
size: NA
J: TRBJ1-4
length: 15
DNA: TGTGCCAGCAGCTCCCTGGGAGAGCATAATGAAAAACTGTTTTTT
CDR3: CASSSLGEHNEKLFF

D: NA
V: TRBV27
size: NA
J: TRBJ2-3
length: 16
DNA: TGTGCCAGCAGTCCCTTAGGGCAGGGCCTCACAGATACGCAGTATTTT
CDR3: CASSPLGQGLTDTQYF

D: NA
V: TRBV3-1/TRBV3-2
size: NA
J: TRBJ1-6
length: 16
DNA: TGTGCCAGCAGCTTTAAAGGTCAGGACAATAATTCACCCCTCCACTTT
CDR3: CASSFKGQDNNSPLHF

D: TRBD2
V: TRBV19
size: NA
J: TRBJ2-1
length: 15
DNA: TGTGCCAGTAGCGAGACTAGCGGCCCCTACAATGAGCAGTTCTTC
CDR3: CASSETSGPYNEQFF

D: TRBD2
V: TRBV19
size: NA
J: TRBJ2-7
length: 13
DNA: TGTGCCAGTATGGGACTAGCTCTCAGCGAGCAGTACTTC
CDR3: CASMGLALSEQYF

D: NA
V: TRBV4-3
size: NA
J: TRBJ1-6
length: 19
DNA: TGCGCCAGCAGCCAAGATTGGGGGGGTGTCGAAGGATATAATTCACCCCTCCACTTT
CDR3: CASSQDWGGVEGYNSPLHF

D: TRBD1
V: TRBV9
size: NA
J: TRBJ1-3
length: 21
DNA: TGTGCCAGCAGCGCACACATGGGGGGACAGGGGTTTCTAAGCTCTGGAAACACCATATATTTT
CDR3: CASSAHMGGQGFLSSGNTIYF

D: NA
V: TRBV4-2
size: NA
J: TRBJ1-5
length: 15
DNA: TGTGCCAGCAGCCAAGATTTGCAGTCGAATCAGCCCCAGCATTTT
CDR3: CASSQDLQSNQPQHF

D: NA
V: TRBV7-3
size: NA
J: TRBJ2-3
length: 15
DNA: TGTGCCAGCAGCCGAACAGGTGGAGCTCCAGATACGCAGTATTTT
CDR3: CASSRTGGAPDTQYF

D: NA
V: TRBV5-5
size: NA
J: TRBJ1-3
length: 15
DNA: TGTGCCAGCAGCTTGGAGGGGGTAGGAGGAAACACCATATATTTT
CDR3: CASSLEGVGGNTIYF

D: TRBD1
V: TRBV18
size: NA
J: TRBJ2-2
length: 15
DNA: TGTGCCAGCTCACCAGGTCAGGGGGCGACCGGGGAGCTGTTTTTT
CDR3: CASSPGQGATGELFF

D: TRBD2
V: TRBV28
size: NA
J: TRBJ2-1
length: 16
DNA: TGTGCCAGCAGTCCCTTACTAGCGGGAGGGCTTAATGAGCAGTTCTTC
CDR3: CASSPLLAGGLNEQFF

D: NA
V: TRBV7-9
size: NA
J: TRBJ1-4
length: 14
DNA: TGTGCCAGCAGCGTGACAGCAACTAATGAAAAACTGTTTTTT
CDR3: CASSVTATNEKLFF

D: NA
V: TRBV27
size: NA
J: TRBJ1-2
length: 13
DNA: TGTGCCAGCAGCGCCGCTACAGGTTTTGGCTACACCTTC
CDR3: CASSAATGFGYTF

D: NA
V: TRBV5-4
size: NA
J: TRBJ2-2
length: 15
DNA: TGTGCCAGCAGCTCCACGTCTACTGACACCGGGGAGCTGTTTTTT
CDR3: CASSSTSTDTGELFF

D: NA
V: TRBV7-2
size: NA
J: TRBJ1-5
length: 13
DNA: TGTGCCAGCAGCTTAGTACACAATCAGCCCCAGCATTTT
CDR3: CASSLVHNQPQHF

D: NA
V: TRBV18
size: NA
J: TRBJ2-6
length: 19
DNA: TGTGCCAGCTCACCGGGTTCTAGCGCCGTTGGCTCTGGGGCCAACGTCCTGACTTTC
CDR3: CASSPGSSAVGSGANVLTF

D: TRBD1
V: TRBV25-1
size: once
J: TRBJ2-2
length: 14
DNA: TGTGCCAGCACGGGACAGGGGCAGACCGGGGAGCTGTTTTTT
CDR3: CASTGQGQTGELFF

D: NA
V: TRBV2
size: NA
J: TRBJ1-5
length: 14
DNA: TGTGCCAGCAGTGGGGGGGATAGCAATCAGCCCCAGCATTTT
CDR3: CASSGGDSNQPQHF

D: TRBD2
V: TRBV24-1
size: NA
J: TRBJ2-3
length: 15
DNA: TGTGCCACCAGTGTGGCTAGCGGGAGTCCAGATACGCAGTATTTT
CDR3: CATSVASGSPDTQYF

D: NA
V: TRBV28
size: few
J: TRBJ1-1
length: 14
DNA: TGTGCCAGCACCACTTGGGCCGTGAACACTGAAGCTTTCTTT
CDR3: CASTTWAVNTEAFF

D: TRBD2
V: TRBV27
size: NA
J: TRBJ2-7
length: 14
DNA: TGTGCCAGCAGTTTGGGGACTAGCGGGTTCGAGCAGTACTTC
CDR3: CASSLGTSGFEQYF

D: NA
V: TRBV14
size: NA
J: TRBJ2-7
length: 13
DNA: TGTGCCAGCAGCCAAGATCTTGACGACAGGCAGTACTTC
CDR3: CASSQDLDDRQYF

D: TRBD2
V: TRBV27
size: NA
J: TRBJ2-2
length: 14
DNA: TGTGCCAGCAGCTTAGCGGGAGAGGCCGGGGAGCTGTTTTTT
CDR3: CASSLAGEAGELFF

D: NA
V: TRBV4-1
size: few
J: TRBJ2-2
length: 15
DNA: TGCGCCAGCAGCCAAGTTACCCGAGGCACCGGGGAGCTGTTTTTT
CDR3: CASSQVTRGTGELFF

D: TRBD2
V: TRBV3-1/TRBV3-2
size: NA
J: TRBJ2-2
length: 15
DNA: TGTGCCAGCAGCCCAGCGGGAGATAGTACCGGGGAGCTGTTTTTT
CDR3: CASSPAGDSTGELFF

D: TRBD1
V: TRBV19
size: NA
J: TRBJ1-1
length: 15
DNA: TGTGCCAGTACTGACAGGGGAGACATGAACACTGAAGCTTTCTTT
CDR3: CASTDRGDMNTEAFF

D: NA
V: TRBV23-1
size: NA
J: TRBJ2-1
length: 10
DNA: TGCGCCAGCACCACTAATGAGCAGTTCTTC
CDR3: CASTTNEQFF

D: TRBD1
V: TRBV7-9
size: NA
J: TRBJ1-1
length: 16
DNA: TGTGCCAGCAGCCTTGAGGGACAGACTATGAACACTGAAGCTTTCTTT
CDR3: CASSLEGQTMNTEAFF